The T cell receptor beta chain under discussion was sequenced for a study of blood T cell repertoires in COVID-19 (dated by TCRdb to the early 2020s). About the full investigation: Collaborator samples came from the United States, Italy and Spain and covered acute and convalescent phases of COVID-19. The samples were drawn from the first 160 participants of the ongoing ImmuneRACE study and from 950 to 1,500 subjects provided by 6 global collaborators. Where available, HLA class I and class II types were obtained from metadata supplied by the sample provider rather than from assay-based typing. The prospective study material was composed of cDNA or gDNA derived from T cells, B-cell-depleted T cells, or PBMCs. The repertoires were made available in a free public database intended to serve as a resource for research on the immune response to SARS-CoV-2. Nearly every sample came with metadata listing a de-identified subject ID, COVID-19 status, age in years and sex. Deeply sampled blood TCRbeta repertoires from subjects exposed to, actively infected with, or recovered from COVID-19 were included in the dataset.

V trim: 4 bases; J trim: 8 bases; unmatched bases: 11. Including the terminal cysteine and phenylalanine, the CDR3 comprises 15 residues. Only the CDR3 DNA stays, 45 bases, in frame from base 1. Taken from the germline V gene, the CDR1 and CDR2 loops are SGHRS and YFSETQ. Here is what the overall study found, with its caveats: How much clinical and demographic metadata was included differed by source and by participant, and the metadata was provided uncurated.

The immunoSEQ Assay, a bias-controlled multiplex PCR, was used to amplify TCRbeta CDR3 regions from genomic DNA. Per the original workflow: Within the assay, amplification of reference gene primers was used to estimate how many nucleated cells each sample contained. To quantify the absolute abundance of each unique TCRbeta CDR3 rearrangement, sequence reads were collapsed and filtered. For each sample, productive Simpson clonality was calculated as the square root of Simpson's diversity index across productive rearrangements. Sourced from immuneACCESS, this table was stored by TCRdb with only in-frame sequences that have V and J called. A share of the clones is absent; for the studies checked, an unresolved V gene accounts for under half, and the remainder has no known explanation. The DNA gave D and trimming, while V, J and clone size come from that table. Across this sample there are under 300,000 clones, with 86% seen only once. The top ten hold about 12% of the sample.

The collaborating institutions used their own protocols to collect whole blood in K2EDTA tubes. For TCRbeta analysis, collaborator samples were shipped as frozen whole blood, as isolated PBMCs, or as DNA extracted from either sample type. Concerning this clone: Its specific antigen is unknown. Within one base of it there is no much larger clone, and no base qualities were kept.

This sequence uses TRBV5-1 and TRBJ1-4; TRBD1 matches 7 bases in the middle. The TCR originated in a man aged 80 or over with acute or convalescent COVID-19. Sequenced sample: peripheral blood. The CDR3 has the sequence CASSPAGTDLEKLFF. The nucleotide sequence reads TGCGCCAGCAGCCCGGCTGGGACAGACCTAGAAAAACTGTTTTTT. The full variable domain, completed from the reference TRBV5-1 and TRBJ1-4 proteins outside the CDR3, reads KAGVTQTPRYLIKTRGQQVTLSCSPISGHRSVSWYQQTPGQGLQFLFEYFSETQRNKGNFPGRFSGRQFSNSRSEMNVSTLELGDSALYLCASSPAGTDLEKLFFGSGTQLSVL.